A single T cell receptor beta chain is shown here with its context. There is no known antigen for this receptor. Within one base of it there is no much larger clone, and no base qualities were kept. The data belong to a study of technical replicates of blood from several donors (dated by TCRdb to about 2017). Library construction relied on the immunoSEQ multiplex PCR assay. TCRdb carries this immuneACCESS record with in-frame sequences only. Its versions omit some clonotypes, under half of them owing to an unresolved V gene in the studies checked, with the rest unexplained. The sample table records about 84,000 clones; 93% of these occur just once. Clones ranked in the top ten supply about 0.26% of the sample. The sample consisted of T cells isolated from PBMCs. This sequence was found in a human donor in good health.

The CDR3 reads as follows: CASSLTGTSGRNEQFF. The bases read TGCGCCAGCAGCTTAACCGGGACTAGCGGGAGGAATGAGCAGTTCTTC. Recombination connected TRBV5-1 to TRBJ2-1, and TRBD2 matches 15 of the central bases. Germline trimming amounts to 2 bases on V and 7 bases on J, with 4 as the count of junction bases outside the gene matches. The CDR3 measures 16 amino acids from cysteine to phenylalanine. Just the 48-base CDR3 DNA is kept, in frame starting at base 1. From the germline V gene, CDR1 is SGHRS and CDR2 is YFSETQ.